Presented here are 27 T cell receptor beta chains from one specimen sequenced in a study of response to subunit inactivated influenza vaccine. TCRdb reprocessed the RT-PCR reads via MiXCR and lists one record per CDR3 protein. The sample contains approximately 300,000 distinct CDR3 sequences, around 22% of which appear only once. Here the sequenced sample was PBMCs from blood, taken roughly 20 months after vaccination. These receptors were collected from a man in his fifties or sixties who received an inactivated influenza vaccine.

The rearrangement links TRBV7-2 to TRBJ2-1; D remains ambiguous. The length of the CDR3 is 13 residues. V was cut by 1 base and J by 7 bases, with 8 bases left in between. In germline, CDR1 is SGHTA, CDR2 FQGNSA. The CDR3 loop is CASSLEMGNEQFF. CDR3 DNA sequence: TGTGCCAGCAGCTTAGAGATGGGGAATGAGCAGTTCTTC.

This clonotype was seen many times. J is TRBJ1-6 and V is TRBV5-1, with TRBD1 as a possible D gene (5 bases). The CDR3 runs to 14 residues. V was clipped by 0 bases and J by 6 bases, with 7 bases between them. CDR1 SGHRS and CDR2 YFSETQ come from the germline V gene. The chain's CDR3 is CASSLGQINSPLHF. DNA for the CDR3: TGCGCCAGCAGCTTGGGACAGATTAATTCACCCCTCCACTTT.

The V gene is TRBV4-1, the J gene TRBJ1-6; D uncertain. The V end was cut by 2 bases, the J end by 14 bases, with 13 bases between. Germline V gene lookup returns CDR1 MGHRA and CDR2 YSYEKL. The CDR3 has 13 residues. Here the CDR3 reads CASSQRSYRALHF. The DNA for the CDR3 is TGCGCCAGCAGCCAAAGAAGCTACCGGGCCCTCCACTTT.

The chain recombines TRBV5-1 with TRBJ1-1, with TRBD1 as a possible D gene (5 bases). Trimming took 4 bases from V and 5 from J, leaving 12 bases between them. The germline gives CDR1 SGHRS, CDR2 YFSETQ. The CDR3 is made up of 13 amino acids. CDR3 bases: TGCGCCAGCAGCCGCCCGGGGGTAACTGAAGCTTTCTTT. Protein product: CASSRPGVTEAFF.

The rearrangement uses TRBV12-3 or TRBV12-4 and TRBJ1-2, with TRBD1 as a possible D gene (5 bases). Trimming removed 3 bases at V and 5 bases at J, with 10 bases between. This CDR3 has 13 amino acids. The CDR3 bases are TGTGCCAGCAGTTTTCATAAGGGGTATGGCTACACCTTC. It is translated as CASSFHKGYGYTF.

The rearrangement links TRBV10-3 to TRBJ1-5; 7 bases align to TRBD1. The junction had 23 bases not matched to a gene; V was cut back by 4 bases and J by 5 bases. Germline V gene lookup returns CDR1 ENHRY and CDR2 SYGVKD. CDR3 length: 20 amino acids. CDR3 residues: CAISVAWVVNRGSSDQPQHF. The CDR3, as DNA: TGTGCCATCAGTGTAGCATGGGTGGTCAACAGGGGATCGTCCGATCAGCCCCAGCATTTT.

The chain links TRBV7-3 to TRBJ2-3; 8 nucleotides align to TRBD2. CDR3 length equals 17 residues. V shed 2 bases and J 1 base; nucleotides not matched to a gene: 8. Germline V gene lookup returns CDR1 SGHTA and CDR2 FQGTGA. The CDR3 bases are TGTGCCAGCAGCTTATTTGGCGGGAGGTCCGGCACAGATACGCAGTATTTT. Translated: CASSLFGGRSGTDTQYF. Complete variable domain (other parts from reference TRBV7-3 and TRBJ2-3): GAGVSQTPSNKVTEKGKYVELRCDPISGHTALYWYRQSLGQGPEFLIYFQGTGAADDSGLPNDRFFAVRPEGSVSTLKIQRTERGDSAVYLCASSLFGGRSGTDTQYFGPGTRLTVL.

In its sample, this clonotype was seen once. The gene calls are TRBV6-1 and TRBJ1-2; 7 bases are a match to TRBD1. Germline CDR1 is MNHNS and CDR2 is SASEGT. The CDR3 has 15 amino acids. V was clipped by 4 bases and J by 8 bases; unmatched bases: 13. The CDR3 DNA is TGTGCCAGCAGTGTTTCAGGGGGTGACAGCGGCGGCTACACCTTC. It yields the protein CASSVSGGDSGGYTF.

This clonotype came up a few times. The CDR3: CASSLLLAGPPNTGELFF. CDR3 DNA sequence: TGTGCCAGCAGCTTATTACTAGCGGGACCCCCGAACACCGGGGAGCTGTTTTTT. The chain combines TRBV11-2 with TRBJ2-2; 10 nucleotides align to TRBD2. Looked up from germline, CDR1 is SGHAT and CDR2 is FQNNGV. The junction had 6 bases not matched to a gene; V was cut back by 2 bases and J by 0 bases. The CDR3 extends over 18 amino acids. The variable domain in full, with the rest retrieved from reference TRBV11-2 and TRBJ2-2, is EAGVAQSPRYKIIEKRQSVAFWCNPISGHATLYWYQQILGQGPKLLIQFQNNGVVDDSQLPKDRFSAERLKGVDSTLKIQPAKLEDSAVYLCASSLLLAGPPNTGELFFGEGSRLTVL.

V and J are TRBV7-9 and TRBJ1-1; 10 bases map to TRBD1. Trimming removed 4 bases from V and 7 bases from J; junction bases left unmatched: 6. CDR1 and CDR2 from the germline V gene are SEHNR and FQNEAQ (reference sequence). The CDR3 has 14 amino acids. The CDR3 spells CASSSQTGGVEAFF. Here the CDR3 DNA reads TGTGCCAGCAGCTCCCAGACAGGGGGCGTTGAAGCTTTCTTT.

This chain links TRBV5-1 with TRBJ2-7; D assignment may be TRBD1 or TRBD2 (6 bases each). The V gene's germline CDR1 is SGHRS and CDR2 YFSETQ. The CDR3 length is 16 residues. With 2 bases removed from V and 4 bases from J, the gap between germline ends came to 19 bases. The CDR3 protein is CASSLNPTGGIYEQYF. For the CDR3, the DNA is TGCGCCAGCAGCTTAAATCCCACCGGGGGCATTTACGAGCAGTACTTC.

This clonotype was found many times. The CDR3, as DNA: TGCAGTGCCTATAATGAAAAACTGTTTTTT. It translates to CSAYNEKLFF. This rearrangement joins TRBV20-1 to TRBJ1-4; unclear D gene. Germline CDR1 DFQATT, CDR2 SNEGSKA (reference sequence). This CDR3 is built from 10 residues. V lost 6 bases and J lost 4, with 3 bases in between.

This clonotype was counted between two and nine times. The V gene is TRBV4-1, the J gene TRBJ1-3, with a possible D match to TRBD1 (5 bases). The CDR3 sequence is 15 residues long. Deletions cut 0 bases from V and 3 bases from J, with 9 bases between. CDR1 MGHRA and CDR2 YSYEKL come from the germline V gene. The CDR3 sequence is CASSQDRGFGNTIYF. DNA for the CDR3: TGCGCCAGCAGCCAAGATAGGGGTTTTGGAAACACCATATATTTT.

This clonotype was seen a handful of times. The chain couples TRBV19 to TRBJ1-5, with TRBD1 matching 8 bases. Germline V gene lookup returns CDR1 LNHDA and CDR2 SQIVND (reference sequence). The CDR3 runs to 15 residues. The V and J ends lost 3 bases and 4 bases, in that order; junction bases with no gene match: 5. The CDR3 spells CASSITGGRNQPQHF. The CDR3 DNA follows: TGTGCCAGTAGTATTACAGGGGGTAGAAATCAGCCCCAGCATTTT.

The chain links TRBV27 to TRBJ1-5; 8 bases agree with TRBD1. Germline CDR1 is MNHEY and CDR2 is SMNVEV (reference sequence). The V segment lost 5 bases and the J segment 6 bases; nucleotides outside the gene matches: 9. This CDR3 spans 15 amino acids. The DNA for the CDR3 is TGTGCCAGCAGTCCGACAGGGGCTTGGGGTCAGCCCCAGCATTTT. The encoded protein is CASSPTGAWGQPQHF.

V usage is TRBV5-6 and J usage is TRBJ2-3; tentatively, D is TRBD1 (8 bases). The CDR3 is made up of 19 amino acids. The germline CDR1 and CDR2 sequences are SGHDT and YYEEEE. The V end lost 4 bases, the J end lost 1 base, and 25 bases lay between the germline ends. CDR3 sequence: CASSHTRPRTGRGTDTQYF. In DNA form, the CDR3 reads TGTGCCAGCAGCCACACACGTCCACGGACAGGGAGGGGCACAGATACGCAGTATTTT.

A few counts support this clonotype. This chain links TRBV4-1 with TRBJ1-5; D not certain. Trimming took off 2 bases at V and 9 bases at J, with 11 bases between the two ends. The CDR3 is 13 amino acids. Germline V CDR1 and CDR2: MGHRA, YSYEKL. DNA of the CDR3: TGCGCCAGCAGCCAAAGGGAGTCGATGCCCCAGCATTTT. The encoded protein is CASSQRESMPQHF.

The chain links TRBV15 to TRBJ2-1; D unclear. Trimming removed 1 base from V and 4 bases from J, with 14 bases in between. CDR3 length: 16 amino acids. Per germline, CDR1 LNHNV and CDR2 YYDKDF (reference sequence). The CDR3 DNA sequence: TGTGCCACCAGCAGAGGGTCGGACCTTTTATACAATGAGCAGTTCTTC. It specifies CATSRGSDLLYNEQFF.

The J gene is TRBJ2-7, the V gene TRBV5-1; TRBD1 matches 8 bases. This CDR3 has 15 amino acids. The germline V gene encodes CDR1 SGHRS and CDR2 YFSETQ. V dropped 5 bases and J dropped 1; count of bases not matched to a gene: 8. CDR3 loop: CASSTGRGLSYEQYF. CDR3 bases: TGCGCCAGCAGTACCGGCAGGGGGCTTTCCTACGAGCAGTACTTC.

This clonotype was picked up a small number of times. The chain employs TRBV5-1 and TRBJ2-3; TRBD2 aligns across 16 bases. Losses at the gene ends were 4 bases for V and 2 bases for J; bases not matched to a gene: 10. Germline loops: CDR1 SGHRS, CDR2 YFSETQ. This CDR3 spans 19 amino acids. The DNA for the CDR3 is TGCGCCAGCAGCGGGACTAGCGGGGGGGCCTGGACCTCCACAGATACGCAGTATTTT. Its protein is CASSGTSGGAWTSTDTQYF.

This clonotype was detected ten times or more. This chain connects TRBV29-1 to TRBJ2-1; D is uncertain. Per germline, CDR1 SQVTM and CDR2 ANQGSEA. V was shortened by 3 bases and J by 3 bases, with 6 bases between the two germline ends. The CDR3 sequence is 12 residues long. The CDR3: CSVDSSYNEQFF. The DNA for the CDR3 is TGCAGCGTTGATTCTAGCTACAATGAGCAGTTCTTC.

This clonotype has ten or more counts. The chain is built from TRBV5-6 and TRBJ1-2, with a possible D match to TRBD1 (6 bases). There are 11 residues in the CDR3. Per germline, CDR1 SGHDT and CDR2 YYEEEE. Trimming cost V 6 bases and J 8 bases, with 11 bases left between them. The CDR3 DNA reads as TGTGCCAGCAATTCAGGGGTCGGCTACACCTTC. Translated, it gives CASNSGVGYTF.

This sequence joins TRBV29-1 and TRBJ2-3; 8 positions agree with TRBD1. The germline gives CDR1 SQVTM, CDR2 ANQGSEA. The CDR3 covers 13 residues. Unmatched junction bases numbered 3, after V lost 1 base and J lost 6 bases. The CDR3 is CSVEADRVDTQYF. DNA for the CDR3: TGCAGCGTTGAAGCGGACAGGGTTGATACGCAGTATTTT.

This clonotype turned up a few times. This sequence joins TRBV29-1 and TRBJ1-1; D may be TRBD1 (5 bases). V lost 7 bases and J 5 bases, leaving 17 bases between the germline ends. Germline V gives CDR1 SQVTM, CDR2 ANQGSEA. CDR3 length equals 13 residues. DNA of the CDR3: TGCAGCGCTGGTCTGGGGCCTGGGACTGAAGCTTTCTTT. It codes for CSAGLGPGTEAFF.

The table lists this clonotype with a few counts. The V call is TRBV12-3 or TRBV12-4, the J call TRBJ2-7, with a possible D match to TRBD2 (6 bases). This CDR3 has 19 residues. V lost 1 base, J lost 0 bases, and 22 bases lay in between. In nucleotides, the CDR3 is TGTGCCAGCAGTTTAGGGCCCCCTGGAATAGCGGAACCCTCCTACGAGCAGTACTTC. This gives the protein CASSLGPPGIAEPSYEQYF.

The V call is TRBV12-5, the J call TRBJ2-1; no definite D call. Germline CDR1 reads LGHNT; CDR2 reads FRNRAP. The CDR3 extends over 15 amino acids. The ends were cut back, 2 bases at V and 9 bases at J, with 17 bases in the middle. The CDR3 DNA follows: TGTGCTAGTGGTTTGTCTGACTCGGCGAAGGGTGAGCAGTTCTTC. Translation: CASGLSDSAKGEQFF.

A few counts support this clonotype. The DNA for the CDR3 is TGTGCCAGCAAGCGACAGGGGGACGTCGGCGCCTACGAGCAGTACTTC. Protein sequence: CASKRQGDVGAYEQYF. The chain is built from TRBV28 and TRBJ2-7; TRBD1 agrees at 9 bases. CDR1 MDHEN and CDR2 SYDVKM come from the germline V gene. Trimming removed 7 bases from V and 2 bases from J; junction bases left unmatched: 12. CDR3 length: 16 residues.